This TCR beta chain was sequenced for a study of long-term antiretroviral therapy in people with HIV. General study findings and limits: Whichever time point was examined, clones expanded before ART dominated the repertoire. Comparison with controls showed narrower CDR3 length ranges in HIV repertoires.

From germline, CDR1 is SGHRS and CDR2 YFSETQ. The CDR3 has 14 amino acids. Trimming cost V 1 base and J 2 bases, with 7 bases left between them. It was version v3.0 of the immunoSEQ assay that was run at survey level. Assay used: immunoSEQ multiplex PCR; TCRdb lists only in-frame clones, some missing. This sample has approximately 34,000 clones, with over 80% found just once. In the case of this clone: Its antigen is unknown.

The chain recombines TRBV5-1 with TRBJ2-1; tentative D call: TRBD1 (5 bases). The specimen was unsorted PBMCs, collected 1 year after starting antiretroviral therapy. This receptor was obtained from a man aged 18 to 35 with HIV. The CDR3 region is CASSLTGAYNEQFF. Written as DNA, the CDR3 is TGCGCCAGCAGCTTGACAGGAGCCTACAATGAGCAGTTCTTC.